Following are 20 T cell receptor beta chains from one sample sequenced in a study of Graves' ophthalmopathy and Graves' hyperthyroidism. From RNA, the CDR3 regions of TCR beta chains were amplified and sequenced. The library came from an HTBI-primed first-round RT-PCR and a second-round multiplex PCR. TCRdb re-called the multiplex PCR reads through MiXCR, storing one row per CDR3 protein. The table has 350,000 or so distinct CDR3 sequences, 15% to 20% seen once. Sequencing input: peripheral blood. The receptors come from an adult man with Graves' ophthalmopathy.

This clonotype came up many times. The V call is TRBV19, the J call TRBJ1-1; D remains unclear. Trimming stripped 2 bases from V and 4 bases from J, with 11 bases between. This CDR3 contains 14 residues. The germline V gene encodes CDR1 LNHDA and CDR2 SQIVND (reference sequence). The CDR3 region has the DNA TGTGCCAGTAGTATACGTCGGGGATCCACTGAAGCTTTCTTT. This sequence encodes CASSIRRGSTEAFF. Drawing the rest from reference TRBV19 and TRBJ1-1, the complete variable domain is DGGITQSPKYLFRKEGQNVTLSCEQNLNHDAMYWYRQDPGQGLRLIYYSQIVNDFQKGDIAEGYSVSREKKESFPLTVTSAQKNPTAFYLCASSIRRGSTEAFFGQGTRLTVV.

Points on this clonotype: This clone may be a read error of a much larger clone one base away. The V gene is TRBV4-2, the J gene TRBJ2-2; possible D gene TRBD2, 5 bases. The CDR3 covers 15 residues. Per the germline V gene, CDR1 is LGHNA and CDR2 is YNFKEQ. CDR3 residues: CASSPLLSPTGEPFF. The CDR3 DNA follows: TGTGCCAGCAGCCCCTTACTTTCCCCGACCGGGGAGCCGTTTTTT.

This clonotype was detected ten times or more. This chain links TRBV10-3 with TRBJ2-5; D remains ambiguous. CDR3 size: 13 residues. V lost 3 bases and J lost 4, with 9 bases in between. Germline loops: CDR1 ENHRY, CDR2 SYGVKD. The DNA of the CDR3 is TGTGCCATCAGTGACTGGCTTGGAGAGACCCAGTACTTC. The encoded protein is CAISDWLGETQYF.

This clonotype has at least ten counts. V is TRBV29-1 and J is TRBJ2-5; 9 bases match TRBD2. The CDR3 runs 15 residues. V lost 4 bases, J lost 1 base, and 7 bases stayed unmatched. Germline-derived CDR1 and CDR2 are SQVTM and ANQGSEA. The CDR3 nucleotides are TGCAGCGTTGGGCTAGCGGGATTCCGCCAAGAGACCCAGTACTTC. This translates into CSVGLAGFRQETQYF.

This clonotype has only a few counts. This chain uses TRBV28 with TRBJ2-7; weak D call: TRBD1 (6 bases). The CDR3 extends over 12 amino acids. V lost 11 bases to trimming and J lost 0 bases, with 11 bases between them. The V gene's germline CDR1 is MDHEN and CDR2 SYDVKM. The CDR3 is CAGGRSSYEQYF. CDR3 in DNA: TGTGCCGGGGGCCGTTCCTCCTACGAGCAGTACTTC.

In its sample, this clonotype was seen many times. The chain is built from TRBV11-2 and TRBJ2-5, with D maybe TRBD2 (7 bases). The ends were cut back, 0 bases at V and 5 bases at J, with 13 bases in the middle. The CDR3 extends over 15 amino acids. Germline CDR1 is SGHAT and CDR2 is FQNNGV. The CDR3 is CASSLEEGGLETQYF. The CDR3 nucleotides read TGTGCCAGCAGCTTAGAGGAGGGGGGGCTCGAGACCCAGTACTTC.

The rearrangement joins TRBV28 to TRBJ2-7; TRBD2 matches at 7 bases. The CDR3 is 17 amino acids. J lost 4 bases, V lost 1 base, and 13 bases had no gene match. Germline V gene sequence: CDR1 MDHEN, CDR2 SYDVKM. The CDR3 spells CASSLSLGGRRGYEQYF. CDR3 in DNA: TGTGCCAGCAGTTTATCCTTGGGGGGGAGAAGAGGGTACGAGCAGTACTTC. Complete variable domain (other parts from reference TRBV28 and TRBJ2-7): DVKVTQSSRYLVKRTGEKVFLECVQDMDHENMFWYRQDPGLGLRLIYFSYDVKMKEKGDIPEGYSVSREKKERFSLILESASTNQTSMYLCASSLSLGGRRGYEQYFGPGTRLTVT.

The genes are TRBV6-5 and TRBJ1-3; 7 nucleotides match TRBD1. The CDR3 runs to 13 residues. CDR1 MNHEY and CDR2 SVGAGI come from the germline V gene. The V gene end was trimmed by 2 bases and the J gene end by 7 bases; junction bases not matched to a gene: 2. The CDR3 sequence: CASSYAQGNTIYF. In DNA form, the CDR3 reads TGTGCCAGCAGTTACGCACAGGGGAACACCATATATTTT.

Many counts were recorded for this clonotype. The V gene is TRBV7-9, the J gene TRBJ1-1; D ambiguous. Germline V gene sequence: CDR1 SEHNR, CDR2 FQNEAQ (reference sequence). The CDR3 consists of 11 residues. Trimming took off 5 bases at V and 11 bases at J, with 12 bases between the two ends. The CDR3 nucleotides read TGTGCCAGCAGCGACACACTAGCCGCTTTCTTT. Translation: CASSDTLAAFF.

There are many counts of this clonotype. CDR3 loop: CASSLEPGLLTYEQYF. The CDR3 nucleotides read TGCGCCAGCAGCTTGGAGCCGGGGCTTCTTACCTACGAGCAGTACTTC. This chain links TRBV5-1 with TRBJ2-7; possibly TRBD1 or TRBD2 for D (5 bases each). The V end lost 0 bases, the J end lost 2 bases, and 15 bases lay between the germline ends. Germline V gives CDR1 SGHRS, CDR2 YFSETQ. The CDR3 is 16 residues long.

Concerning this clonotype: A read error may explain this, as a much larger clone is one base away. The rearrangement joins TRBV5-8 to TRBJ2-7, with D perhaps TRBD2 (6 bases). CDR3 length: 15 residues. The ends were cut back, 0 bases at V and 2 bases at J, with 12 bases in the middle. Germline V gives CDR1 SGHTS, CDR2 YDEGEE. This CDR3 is CASSLASENTYEQYF. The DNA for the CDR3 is TGTGCCAGCAGCTTGGCTAGCGAGAACACCTACGAGCAGTACTTC.

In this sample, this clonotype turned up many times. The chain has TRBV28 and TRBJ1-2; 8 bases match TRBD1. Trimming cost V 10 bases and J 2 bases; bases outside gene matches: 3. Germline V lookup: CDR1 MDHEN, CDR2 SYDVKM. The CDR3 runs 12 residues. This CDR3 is CATRQGNYGYTF. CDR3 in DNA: TGTGCCACACGACAGGGGAACTATGGCTACACCTTC.

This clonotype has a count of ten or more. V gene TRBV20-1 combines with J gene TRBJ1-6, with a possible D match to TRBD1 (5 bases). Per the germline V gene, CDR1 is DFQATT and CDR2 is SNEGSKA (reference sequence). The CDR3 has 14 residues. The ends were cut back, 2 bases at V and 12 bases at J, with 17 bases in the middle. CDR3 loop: CSARYSVGGLPLHF. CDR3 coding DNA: TGCAGTGCTAGATATTCAGTCGGGGGGTTACCCCTCCACTTT.

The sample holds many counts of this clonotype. The CDR3 here is CASSSSGSNEQYF. In DNA form, the CDR3 reads TGTGCCAGCAGCTCAAGCGGGAGCAATGAGCAGTACTTC. The genes are TRBV11-2 and TRBJ2-7; TRBD2 matches at 8 bases. CDR3 length: 13 residues. Unmatched junction bases numbered 6, after V lost 4 bases and J lost 7 bases. CDR1 and CDR2 (germline): SGHAT, FQNNGV. The variable domain in full, completed from reference TRBV11-2 and TRBJ2-7, reads EAGVAQSPRYKIIEKRQSVAFWCNPISGHATLYWYQQILGQGPKLLIQFQNNGVVDDSQLPKDRFSAERLKGVDSTLKIQPAKLEDSAVYLCASSSSGSNEQYFGPGTRLTVT.

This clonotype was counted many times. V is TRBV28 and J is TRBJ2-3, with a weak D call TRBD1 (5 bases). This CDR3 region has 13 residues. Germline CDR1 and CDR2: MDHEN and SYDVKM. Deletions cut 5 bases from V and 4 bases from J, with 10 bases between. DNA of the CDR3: TGTGCCAGCAGTACAGGTTTCCCAGATACGCAGTATTTT. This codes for CASSTGFPDTQYF.

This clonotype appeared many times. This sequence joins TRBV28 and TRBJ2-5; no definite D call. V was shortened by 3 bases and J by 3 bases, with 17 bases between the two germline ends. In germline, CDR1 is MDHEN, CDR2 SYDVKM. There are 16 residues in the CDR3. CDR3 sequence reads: CASSFNRWKEEETQYF. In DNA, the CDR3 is TGTGCCAGCAGTTTTAATCGGTGGAAGGAAGAAGAGACCCAGTACTTC.

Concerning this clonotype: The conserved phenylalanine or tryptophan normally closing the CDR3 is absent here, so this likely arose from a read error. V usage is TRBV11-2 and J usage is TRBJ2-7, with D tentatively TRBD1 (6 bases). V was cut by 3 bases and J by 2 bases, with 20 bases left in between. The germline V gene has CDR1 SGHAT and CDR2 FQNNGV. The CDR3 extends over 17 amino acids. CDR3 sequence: CASSFSVPLGTTYEQYL. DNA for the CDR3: TGTGCCAGCAGCTTTTCGGTTCCCCTTGGGACAACCTACGAGCAGTACCTC.

CDR3 DNA: TGCAGTGCTAGGTTGCAGGGCGGGCAGCCCCAGCATTTT. Translation gives CSARLQGGQPQHF. The chain combines TRBV20-1 with TRBJ1-5, with D tentatively TRBD1 (5 bases). The V and J ends lost 3 bases and 7 bases respectively, with 13 bases between them. This CDR3 region has 13 residues. Germline loops: CDR1 DFQATT, CDR2 SNEGSKA (reference sequence).

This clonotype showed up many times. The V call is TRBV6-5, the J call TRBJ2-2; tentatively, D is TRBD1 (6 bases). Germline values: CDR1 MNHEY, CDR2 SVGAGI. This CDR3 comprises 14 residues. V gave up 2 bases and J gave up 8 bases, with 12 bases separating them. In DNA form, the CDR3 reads TGTGCCAGCAGTTACGGGACATCAAGGGGGGAGCTGTTTTTT. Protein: CASSYGTSRGELFF.

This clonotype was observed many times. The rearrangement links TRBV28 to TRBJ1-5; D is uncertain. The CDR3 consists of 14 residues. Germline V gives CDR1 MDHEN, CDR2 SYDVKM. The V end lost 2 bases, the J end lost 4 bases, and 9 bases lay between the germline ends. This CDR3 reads CASSLRLGNQPQHF. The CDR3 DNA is TGTGCCAGCAGTTTAAGGTTGGGGAATCAGCCCCAGCATTTT.